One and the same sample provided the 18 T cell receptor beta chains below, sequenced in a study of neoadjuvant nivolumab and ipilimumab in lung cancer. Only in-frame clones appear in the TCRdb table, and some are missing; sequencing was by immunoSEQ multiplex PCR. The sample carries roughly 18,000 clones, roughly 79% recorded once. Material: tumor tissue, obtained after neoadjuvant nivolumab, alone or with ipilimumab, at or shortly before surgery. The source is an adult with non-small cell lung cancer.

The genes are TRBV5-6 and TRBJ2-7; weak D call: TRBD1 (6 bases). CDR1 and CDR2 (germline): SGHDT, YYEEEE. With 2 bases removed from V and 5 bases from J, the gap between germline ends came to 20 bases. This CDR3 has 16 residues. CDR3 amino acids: CASSFGMGAGAHEQYF. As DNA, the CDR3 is TGTGCCAGCAGCTTTGGTATGGGGGCGGGTGCACACGAGCAGTACTTC.

CDR3 region: CASSYSVTVTNEKLFF. Written as DNA, the CDR3 is TGTGCCAGCAGTTACTCGGTGACAGTAACGAATGAAAAACTGTTTTTT. This rearrangement joins TRBV6-5 to TRBJ1-4, with a weak D call TRBD1 (5 bases). The CDR3 runs 16 residues. Germline CDR1 is MNHEY and CDR2 is SVGAGI. V was pared by 0 bases and J by 5 bases, with 13 bases between.

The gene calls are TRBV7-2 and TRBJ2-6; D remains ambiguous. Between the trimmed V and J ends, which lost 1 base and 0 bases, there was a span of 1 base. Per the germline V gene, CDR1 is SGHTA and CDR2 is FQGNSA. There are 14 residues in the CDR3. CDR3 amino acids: CASSLDSGANVLTF. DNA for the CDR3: TGTGCCAGCAGCTTAGACTCTGGGGCCAACGTCCTGACTTTC.

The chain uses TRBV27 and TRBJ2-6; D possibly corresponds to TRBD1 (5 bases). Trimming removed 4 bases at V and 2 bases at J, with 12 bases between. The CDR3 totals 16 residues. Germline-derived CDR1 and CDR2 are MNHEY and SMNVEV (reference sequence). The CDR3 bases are TGTGCCAGCAGTTCCTCAGGGCTAGCTGGGGCCAACGTCCTGACTTTC. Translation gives CASSSSGLAGANVLTF.

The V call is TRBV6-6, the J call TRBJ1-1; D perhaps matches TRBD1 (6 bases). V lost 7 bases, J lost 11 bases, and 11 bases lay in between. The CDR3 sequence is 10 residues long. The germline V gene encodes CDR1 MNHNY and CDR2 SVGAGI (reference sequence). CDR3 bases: TGTGCCAGCAAAGAGCAGGGGGCTTTCTTT. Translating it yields CASKEQGAFF.

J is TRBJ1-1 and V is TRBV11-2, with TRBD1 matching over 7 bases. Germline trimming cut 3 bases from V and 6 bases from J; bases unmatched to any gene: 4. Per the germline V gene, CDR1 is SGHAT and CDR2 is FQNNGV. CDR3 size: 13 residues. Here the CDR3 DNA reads TGTGCCAGCAGCTTCCAAGGGGGCGCTGAAGCTTTCTTT. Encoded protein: CASSFQGGAEAFF.

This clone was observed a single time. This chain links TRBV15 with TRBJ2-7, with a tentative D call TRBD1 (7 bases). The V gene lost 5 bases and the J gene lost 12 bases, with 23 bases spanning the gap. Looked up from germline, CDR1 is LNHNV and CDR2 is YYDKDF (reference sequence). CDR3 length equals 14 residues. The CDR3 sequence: CATSPGTELRGMYF. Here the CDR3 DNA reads TGTGCCACCAGCCCCGGGACAGAGCTCCGCGGGATGTACTTC.

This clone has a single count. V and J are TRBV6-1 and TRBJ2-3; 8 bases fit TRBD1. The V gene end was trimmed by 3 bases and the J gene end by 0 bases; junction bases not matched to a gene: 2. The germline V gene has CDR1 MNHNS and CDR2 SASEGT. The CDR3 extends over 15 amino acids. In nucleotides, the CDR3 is TGTGCCAGCAGTGAGAGGGACAGGAGCACAGATACGCAGTATTTT. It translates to CASSERDRSTDTQYF.

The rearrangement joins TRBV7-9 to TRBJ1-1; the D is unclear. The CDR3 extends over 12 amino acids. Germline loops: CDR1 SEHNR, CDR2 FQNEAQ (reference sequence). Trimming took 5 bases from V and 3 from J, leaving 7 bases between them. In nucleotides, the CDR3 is TGTGCCAGCAGCCTGGGGTACACTGAAGCTTTCTTT. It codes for CASSLGYTEAFF.

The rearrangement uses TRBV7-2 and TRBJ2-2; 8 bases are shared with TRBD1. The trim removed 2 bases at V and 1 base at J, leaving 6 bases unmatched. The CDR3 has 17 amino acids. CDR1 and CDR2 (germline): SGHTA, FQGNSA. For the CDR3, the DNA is TGTGCCAGCAGCTTAATTTCAGGGGGCTTGAACACCGGGGAGCTGTTTTTT. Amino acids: CASSLISGGLNTGELFF.

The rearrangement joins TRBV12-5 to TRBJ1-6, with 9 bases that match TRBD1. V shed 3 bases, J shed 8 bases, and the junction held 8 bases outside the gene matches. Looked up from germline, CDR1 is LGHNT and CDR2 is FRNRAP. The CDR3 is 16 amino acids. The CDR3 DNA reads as TGTGCTAGTGGTTTAGGGACAGGGAAAGGTGATTCACCCCTCCACTTT. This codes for CASGLGTGKGDSPLHF.

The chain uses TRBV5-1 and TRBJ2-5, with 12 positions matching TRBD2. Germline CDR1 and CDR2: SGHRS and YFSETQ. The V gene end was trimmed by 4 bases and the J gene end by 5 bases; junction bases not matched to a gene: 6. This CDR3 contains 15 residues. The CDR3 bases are TGCGCCAGCAGCCCCGGACTAGCGGGGAGGGAGACCCAGTACTTC. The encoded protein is CASSPGLAGRETQYF.

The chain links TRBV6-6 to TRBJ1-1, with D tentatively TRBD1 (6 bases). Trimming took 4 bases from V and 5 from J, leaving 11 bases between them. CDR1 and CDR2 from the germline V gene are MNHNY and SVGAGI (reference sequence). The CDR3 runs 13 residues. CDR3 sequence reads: CASSFTGITEAFF. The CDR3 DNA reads TGTGCCAGCAGTTTTACAGGGATAACTGAAGCTTTCTTT.

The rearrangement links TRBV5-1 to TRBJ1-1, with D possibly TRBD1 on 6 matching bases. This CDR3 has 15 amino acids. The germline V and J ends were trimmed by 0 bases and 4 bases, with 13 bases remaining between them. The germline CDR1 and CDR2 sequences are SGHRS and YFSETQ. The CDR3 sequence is CASSLGGGGGTEAFF. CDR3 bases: TGCGCCAGCAGCTTGGGTGGGGGCGGTGGCACTGAAGCTTTCTTT.

CDR3 amino acids: CASSYSQGYEQYF. Written as DNA, the CDR3 is TGTGCCAGCAGCTATTCACAGGGGTACGAGCAGTACTTC. The chain is built from TRBV11-2 and TRBJ2-7; 7 bases fit TRBD1. CDR3 length: 13 amino acids. The germline V gene encodes CDR1 SGHAT and CDR2 FQNNGV. The V segment lost 4 bases and the J segment 4 bases; nucleotides outside the gene matches: 4. Together with reference TRBV11-2 and TRBJ2-7, the CDR3 gives the full variable domain: EAGVAQSPRYKIIEKRQSVAFWCNPISGHATLYWYQQILGQGPKLLIQFQNNGVVDDSQLPKDRFSAERLKGVDSTLKIQPAKLEDSAVYLCASSYSQGYEQYFGPGTRLTVT.

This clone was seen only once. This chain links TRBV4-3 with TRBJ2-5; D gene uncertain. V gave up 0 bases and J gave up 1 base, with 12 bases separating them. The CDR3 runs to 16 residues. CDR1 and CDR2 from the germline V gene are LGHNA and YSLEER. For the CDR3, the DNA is TGCGCCAGCAGCCAAGATGTTTCGGGCCGCCAAGAGACCCAGTACTTC. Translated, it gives CASSQDVSGRQETQYF.

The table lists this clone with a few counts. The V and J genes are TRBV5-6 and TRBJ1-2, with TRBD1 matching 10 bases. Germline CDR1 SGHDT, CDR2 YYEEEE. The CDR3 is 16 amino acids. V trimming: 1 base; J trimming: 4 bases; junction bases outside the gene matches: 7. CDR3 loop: CASSLWGTGESYGYTF. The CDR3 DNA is TGTGCCAGCAGCTTGTGGGGGACAGGGGAGTCCTATGGCTACACCTTC.

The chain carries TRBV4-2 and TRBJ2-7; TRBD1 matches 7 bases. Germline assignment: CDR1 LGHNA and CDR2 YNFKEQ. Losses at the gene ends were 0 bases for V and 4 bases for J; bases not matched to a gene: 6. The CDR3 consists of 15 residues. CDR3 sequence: CASSQEQGLSYEQYF. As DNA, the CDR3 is TGTGCCAGCAGCCAAGAACAGGGGTTATCGTACGAGCAGTACTTC.